This TCR beta chain emerged from a study of identical twins. Study outcomes and limitations: Out-of-frame alpha sequences shared by twins showed excess low generation probability. A partial confounding effect on zero-insertion analyses could come from invariant MAIT and iNKT cells. The same donors were not followed; conclusions instead depended on cross-sectional statistical analysis.

The germline CDR1 and CDR2 sequences are MNHEY and SMNVEV (reference sequence). The CDR3 sequence is 14 residues long. V was clipped by 6 bases and J by 4 bases; unmatched bases: 8. In TCRdb, the 5' RACE reads were re-called with MiXCR into one record per CDR3 protein. The sample holds approximately 620,000 distinct CDR3 sequences; 8% to 9% are singletons and the top ten take approximately 0.96%. On this clonotype: Antigen specificity is unknown.

This sample also appeared in a second study, on yellow fever vaccine responses in identical twins.

Sequencing input: PBMCs. V usage is TRBV27 and J usage is TRBJ2-7; 8 bases agree with TRBD2. This TCR came from a woman aged 18-29 years in good health. CDR3 sequence reads: CASSPKRGFYEQYF. The CDR3 coding sequence is TGTGCCAGCAGCCCTAAGCGGGGGTTTTACGAGCAGTACTTC.